The sequence of this TCR beta chain was determined in a study of shared clonotypes between healthy human individuals. V shed 2 bases and J 6 bases; nucleotides not matched to a gene: 4. The CDR3 is made up of 15 amino acids. Per germline, CDR1 MNHNS and CDR2 SASEGT. Produced via immunoSEQ multiplex PCR; TCRdb's table is partial and in-frame only. This sample carries roughly 220,000 clones, 60% to 70% of them seen once, and the ten largest clones take roughly 10%. The sample was memory CD4+ T cells sorted from blood. As to subset: CD45RA-negative fraction. The chain joins TRBV6-1 to TRBJ2-1; 10 positions agree with TRBD2. The origin of this receptor is a man aged 25 to 40 in good health. This CDR3 is CASSEMIAGGNEQFF. CDR3 nucleotides: TGTGCCAGCAGTGAAATGATAGCGGGAGGCAATGAGCAGTTCTTC.